The sequence of this T cell receptor beta chain was determined in a study of T-cell reconstitution after alpha-beta-depleted transplantation in children (dated by TCRdb to the mid-2010s). Study-wide context: T-cell immune reconstitution after TCRalphabeta/CD19-depleted allogeneic hematopoietic cell transplantation in children was quantitatively tracked in the study by means of TCR repertoire profiling.

As concerns this clonotype: The target of this receptor is not known. Nothing much larger sits one base from this clone, and base qualities are not available.

This specimen's treatment or condition label, interpreted: allogeneic hematopoietic cell transplantation with graft depleted of TCRalphabeta T cells and CD19 B cells. The transplant recipients were children given TCRalphabeta/CD19-depleted allogeneic hematopoietic cell grafts. The study at large found these results: About two months after transplant, the apparently early recovery of alphabetaT-cell counts reportedly depended on just several hundred clones that had expanded rapidly and came from non-depleted graft cells. In some patients, the high TCRbeta diversity seen at day 60 was put down to recipient T cells and intrathymic progenitors that had survived conditioning. Hyperexpanded clone frequencies declined over subsequent months; after one year, T-cell counts and TCRbeta diversity were mostly attributed to newly produced T cells.

The library was built by means of PCR. The listed sequencing device is Illumina HiSeq 2500. Molecular barcoding was employed in the preparation of TCR libraries, with unique molecular identifiers being used to normalize TCRbeta repertoire quantification. The public reads were quality trimmed at Q25 with fastp and then assembled into clones with MiXCR by TCRdb, keeping productive beta chains. Under each unique CDR3 protein, matching rows form one entry showing the most common genes and DNA. The sample contains approximately 490,000 distinct CDR3 sequences, 10% of them found a single time. The ten most abundant clones make up roughly 2.1% of the sample. This sample comprised PBMCs, obtained before TCRalphabeta/CD19-depleted stem cell transplant. The sequence was collected from a child aged 2 to 10 with inherited bone marrow failure, due to receive a stem cell transplant.

CDR3 reads: CASSLGRTVTYEQYF. The sequence in DNA is TGTGCCAGCAGCTTGGGTCGGACGGTAACCTACGAGCAGTACTTC. The rearranged segments are TRBV5-5 and TRBJ2-7; the D gene is not confidently resolved. The germline V gene (reference sequence) yields SGHKS for CDR1 and YYEKEE for CDR2. V gives up 0 bases and J gives up 2 bases, and the segment between their germline ends measures 12 bases. CDR3 length: 15 amino acids, cysteine to phenylalanine. The only DNA kept is the CDR3, 45 bases in frame from the first base.